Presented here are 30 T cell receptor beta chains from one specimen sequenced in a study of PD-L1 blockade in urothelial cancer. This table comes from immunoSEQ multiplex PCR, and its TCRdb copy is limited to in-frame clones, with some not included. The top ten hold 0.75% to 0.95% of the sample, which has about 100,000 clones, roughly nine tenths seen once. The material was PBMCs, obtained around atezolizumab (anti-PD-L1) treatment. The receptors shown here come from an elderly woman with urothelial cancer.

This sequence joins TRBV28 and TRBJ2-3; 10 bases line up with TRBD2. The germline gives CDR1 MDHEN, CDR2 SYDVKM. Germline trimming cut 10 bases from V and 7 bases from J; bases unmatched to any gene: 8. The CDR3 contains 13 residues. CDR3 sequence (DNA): TGTGCCACCTTACTAGCGGGGTCCTATACGCAGTATTTT. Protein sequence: CATLLAGSYTQYF.

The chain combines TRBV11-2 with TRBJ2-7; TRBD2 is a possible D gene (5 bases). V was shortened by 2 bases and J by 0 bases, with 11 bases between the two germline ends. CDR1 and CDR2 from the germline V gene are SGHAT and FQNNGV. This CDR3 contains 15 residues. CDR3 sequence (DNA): TGTGCCAGCAGCTTATTTTTACTAGACTCCTACGAGCAGTACTTC. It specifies CASSLFLLDSYEQYF.

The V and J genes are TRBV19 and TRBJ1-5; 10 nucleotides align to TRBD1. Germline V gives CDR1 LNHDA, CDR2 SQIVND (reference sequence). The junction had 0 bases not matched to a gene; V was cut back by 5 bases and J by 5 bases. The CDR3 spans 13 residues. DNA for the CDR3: TGTGCCAGTAGTGACAGGGGGCATCAGCCCCAGCATTTT. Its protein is CASSDRGHQPQHF.

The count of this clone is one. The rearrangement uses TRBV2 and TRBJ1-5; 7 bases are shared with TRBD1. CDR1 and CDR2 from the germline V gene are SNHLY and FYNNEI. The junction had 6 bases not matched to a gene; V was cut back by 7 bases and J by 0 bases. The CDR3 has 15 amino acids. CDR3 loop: CASTVQGTSNQPQHF. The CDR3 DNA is TGTGCCAGCACCGTACAGGGGACTAGCAATCAGCCCCAGCATTTT.

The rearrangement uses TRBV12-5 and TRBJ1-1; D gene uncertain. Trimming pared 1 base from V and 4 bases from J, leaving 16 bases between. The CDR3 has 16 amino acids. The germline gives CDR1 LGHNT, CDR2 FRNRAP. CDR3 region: CASGLGAGWLGTEAFF. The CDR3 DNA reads TGTGCTAGTGGTTTGGGGGCGGGTTGGTTGGGCACTGAAGCTTTCTTT.

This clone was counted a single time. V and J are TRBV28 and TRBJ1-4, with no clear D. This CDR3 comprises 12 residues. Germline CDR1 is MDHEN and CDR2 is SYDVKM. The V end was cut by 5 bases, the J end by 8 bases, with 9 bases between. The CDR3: CASSLRLEKLFF. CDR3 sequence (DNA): TGTGCCAGCAGTCTCCGACTCGAAAAACTGTTTTTT.

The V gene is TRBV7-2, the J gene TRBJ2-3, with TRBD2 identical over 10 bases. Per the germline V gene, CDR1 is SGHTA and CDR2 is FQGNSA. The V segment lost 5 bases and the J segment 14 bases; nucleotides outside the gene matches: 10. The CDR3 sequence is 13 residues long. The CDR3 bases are TGTGCCAGCAGCCCTGGGACTAGCGAGACAAGGTATTTT. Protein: CASSPGTSETRYF.

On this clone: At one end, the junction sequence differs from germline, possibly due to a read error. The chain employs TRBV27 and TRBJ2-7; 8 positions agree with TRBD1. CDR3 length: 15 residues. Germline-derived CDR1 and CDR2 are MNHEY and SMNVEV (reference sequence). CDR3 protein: CASSLSNRGALRIDF. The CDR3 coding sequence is TGTGCCAGCAGTTTATCGAACAGGGGGGCCCTCCGAATAGACTTC.

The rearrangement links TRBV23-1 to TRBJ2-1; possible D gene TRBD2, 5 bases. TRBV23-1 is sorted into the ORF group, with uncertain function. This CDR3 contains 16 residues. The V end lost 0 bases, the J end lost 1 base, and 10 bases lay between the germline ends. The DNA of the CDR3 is TGCGCCAGCAGTCAATCTATAAAGCGGTCCTACAATGAGCAGTTCTTC. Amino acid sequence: CASSQSIKRSYNEQFF.

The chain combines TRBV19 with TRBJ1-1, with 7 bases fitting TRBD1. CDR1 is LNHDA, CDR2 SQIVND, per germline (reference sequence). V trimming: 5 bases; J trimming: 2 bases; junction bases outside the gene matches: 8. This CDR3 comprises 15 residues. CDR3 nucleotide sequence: TGTGCCAGTAGTCCGGGACAGAAGATTAACACTGAAGCTTTCTTT. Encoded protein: CASSPGQKINTEAFF.

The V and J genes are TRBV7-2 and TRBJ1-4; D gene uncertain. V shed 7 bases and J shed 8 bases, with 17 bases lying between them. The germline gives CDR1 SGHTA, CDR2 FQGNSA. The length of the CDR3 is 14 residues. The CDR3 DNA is TGTGCCAGCATCACATCGGGGTGGGAAGAAAAACTGTTTTTT. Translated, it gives CASITSGWEEKLFF.

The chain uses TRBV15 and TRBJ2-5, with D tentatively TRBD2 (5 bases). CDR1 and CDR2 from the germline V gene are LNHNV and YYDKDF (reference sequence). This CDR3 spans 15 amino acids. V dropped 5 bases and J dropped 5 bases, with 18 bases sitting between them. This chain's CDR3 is CATSSPGRGGETQYF. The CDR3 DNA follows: TGTGCCACCAGCTCCCCGGGGAGAGGCGGGGAGACCCAGTACTTC.

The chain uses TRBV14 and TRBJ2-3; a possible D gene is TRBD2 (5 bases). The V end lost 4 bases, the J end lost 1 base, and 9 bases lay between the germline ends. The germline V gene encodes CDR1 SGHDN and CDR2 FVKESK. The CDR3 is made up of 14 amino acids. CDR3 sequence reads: CASSPRGGTDTQYF. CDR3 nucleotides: TGTGCCAGCAGCCCCCGGGGAGGCACAGATACGCAGTATTTT.

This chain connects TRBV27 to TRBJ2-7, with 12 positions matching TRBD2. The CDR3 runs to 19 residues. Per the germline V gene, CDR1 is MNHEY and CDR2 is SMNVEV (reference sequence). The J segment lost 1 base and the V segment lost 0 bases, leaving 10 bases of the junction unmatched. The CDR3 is CASSLSGLAGSLGSYEQYF. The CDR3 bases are TGTGCCAGCAGTTTATCCGGACTAGCGGGGAGCTTAGGTTCCTACGAGCAGTACTTC.

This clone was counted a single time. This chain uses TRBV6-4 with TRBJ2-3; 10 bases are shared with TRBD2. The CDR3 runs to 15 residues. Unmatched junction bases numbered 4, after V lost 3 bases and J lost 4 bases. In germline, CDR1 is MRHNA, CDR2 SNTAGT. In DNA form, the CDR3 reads TGTGCCAGCAGTGAAGCGGGAGGGCCTGCAGATACGCAGTATTTT. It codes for CASSEAGGPADTQYF.

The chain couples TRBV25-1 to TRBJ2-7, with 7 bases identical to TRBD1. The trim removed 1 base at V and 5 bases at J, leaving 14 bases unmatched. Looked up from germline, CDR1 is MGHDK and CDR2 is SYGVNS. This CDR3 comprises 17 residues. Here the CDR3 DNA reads TGTGCCAGCAGTGAATTCGAAGGGGGCGATTCGCCAGACGAGCAGTACTTC. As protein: CASSEFEGGDSPDEQYF.

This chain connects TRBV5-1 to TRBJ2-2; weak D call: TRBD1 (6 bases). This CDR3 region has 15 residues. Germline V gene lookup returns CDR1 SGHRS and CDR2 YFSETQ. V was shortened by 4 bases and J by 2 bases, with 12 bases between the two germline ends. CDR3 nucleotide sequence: TGCGCCAGCAGCCCTCGGACAGCTAACACCGGGGAGCTGTTTTTT. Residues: CASSPRTANTGELFF.

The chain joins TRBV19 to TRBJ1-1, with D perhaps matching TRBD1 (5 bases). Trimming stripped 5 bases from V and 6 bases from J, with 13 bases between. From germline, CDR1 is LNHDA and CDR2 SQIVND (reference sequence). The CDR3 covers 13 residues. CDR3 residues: CASSAHQGSEAFF. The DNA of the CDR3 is TGTGCCAGTAGTGCCCATCAGGGATCTGAAGCTTTCTTT.

The CDR3 DNA is TGTGCCAGCAGCCAAGATGGGCAGGGGTTTGTCGAGCAGTACTTC. This gives the protein CASSQDGQGFVEQYF. This chain uses TRBV4-2 with TRBJ2-7; D might be TRBD1 (6 bases). The germline V gene encodes CDR1 LGHNA and CDR2 YNFKEQ. This CDR3 comprises 15 residues. V gave up 0 bases and J gave up 6 bases, with 15 bases separating them.

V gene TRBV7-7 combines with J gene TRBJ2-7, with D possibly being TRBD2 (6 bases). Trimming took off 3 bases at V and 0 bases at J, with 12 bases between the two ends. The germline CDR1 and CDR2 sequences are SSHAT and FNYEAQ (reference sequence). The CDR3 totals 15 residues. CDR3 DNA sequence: TGTGCCAGCAGCTTGAGGTTAGCGGACTCCTACGAGCAGTACTTC. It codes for CASSLRLADSYEQYF.

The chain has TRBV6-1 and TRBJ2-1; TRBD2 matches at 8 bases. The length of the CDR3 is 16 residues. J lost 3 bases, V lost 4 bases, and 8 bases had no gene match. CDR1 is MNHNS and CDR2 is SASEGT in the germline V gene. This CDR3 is CASSVDSGTFYNEQFF. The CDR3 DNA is TGTGCCAGCAGTGTGGATAGCGGGACTTTCTACAATGAGCAGTTCTTC.

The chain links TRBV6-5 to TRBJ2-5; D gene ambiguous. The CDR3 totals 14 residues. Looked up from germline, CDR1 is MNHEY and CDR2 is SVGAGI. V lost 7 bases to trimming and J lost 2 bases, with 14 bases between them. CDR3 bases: TGTGCCAGCAAGAGCAGTTGGGCTCAAGAGACCCAGTACTTC. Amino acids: CASKSSWAQETQYF.

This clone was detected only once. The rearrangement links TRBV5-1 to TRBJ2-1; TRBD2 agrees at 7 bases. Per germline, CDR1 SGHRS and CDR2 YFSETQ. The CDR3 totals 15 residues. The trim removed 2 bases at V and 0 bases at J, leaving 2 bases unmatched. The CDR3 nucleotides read TGCGCCAGCAGCTTCAGCGGGACCTCCTACAATGAGCAGTTCTTC. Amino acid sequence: CASSFSGTSYNEQFF.

The CDR3 loop is CASSVTGTDYGYTF. The CDR3 region has the DNA TGTGCCAGCAGCGTCACCGGGACAGACTATGGCTACACCTTC. The rearrangement joins TRBV9 to TRBJ1-2, with 7 bases aligning to TRBD1. Germline V CDR1 and CDR2: SGDLS, YYNGEE. CDR3 size: 14 residues. The V segment lost 2 bases and the J segment 3 bases; nucleotides outside the gene matches: 4.

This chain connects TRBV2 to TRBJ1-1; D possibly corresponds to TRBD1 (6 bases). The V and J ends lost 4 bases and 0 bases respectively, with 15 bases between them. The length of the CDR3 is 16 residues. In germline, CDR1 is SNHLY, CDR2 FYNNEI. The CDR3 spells CASSAPLGGLNTEAFF. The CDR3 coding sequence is TGTGCCAGCAGTGCCCCACTGGGGGGGCTGAACACTGAAGCTTTCTTT.

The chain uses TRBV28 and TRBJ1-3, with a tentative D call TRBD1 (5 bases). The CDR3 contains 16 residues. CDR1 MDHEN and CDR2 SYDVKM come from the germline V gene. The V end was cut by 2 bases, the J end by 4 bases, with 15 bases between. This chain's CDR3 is CASSLEPGIYGNTIYF. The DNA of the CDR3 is TGTGCCAGCAGTTTAGAACCAGGGATCTACGGAAACACCATATATTTT.

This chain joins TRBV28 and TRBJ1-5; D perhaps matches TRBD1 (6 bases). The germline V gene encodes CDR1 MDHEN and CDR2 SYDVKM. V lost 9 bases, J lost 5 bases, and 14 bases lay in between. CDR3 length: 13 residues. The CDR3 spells CASGGGLDQPQHF. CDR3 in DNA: TGTGCCAGTGGGGGGGGCCTCGATCAGCCCCAGCATTTT.

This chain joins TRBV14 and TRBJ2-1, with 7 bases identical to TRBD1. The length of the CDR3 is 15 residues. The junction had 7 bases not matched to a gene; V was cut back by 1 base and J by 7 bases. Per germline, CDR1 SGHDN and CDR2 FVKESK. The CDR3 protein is CASSQGGTVLNEQFF. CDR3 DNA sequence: TGTGCCAGCAGCCAAGGGGGGACAGTATTAAATGAGCAGTTCTTC.

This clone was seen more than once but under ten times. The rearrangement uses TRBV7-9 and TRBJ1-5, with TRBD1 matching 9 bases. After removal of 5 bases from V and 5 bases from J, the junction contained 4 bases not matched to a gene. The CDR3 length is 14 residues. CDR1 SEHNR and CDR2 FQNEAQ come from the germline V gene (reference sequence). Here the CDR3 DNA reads TGTGCCAGCAGCCTGGACAGGGGCGATCAGCCCCAGCATTTT. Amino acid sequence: CASSLDRGDQPQHF.

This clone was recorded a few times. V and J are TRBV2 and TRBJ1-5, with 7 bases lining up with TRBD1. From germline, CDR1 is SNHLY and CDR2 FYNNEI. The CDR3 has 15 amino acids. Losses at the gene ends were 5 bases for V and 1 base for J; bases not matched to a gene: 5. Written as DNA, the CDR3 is TGTGCCAGCAGTCCAGACAGGGCGAGCAATCAGCCCCAGCATTTT. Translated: CASSPDRASNQPQHF.